This record looks at one TCR beta chain sequence and its context. This record comes from a study of blood T cell repertoires in COVID-19. This CDR3 contains 15 residues. Enrollees, roughly 18 to 90 years old, lived in approximately 24 US areas. Profiled with immunoSEQ multiplex PCR; TCRdb holds only in-frame clones, not every one. The profile shows a few hundred thousand clones, roughly 87% of them singletons. The TCR originated in a woman in her 30s who had recovered from COVID-19. The chain employs TRBV21-1 and TRBJ1-6. TRBV21-1 has pseudogene status. Material: PBMCs or T cells enriched from blood (not recorded which). In nucleotides, the CDR3 is TGTGCCAGCAGCAATAGGCGGCTCCCCCATTCACCCCTCCACTTT. Its protein product is CASSNRRLPHSPLHF.